The 25 T cell receptor beta chains below all came from one sample that was sequenced in a study of lymphopenia after photon versus proton radiotherapy. Profiled with immunoSEQ multiplex PCR; TCRdb holds only in-frame clones, not every one. The profile shows under 20,000 clones, roughly 90% of them singletons. Here the sequenced sample was peripheral blood, taken from a patient treated with photon-based radiotherapy. The receptors originated from a woman in her thirties or forties with cholangiocarcinoma.

V and J are TRBV29-1 and TRBJ1-2; 7 bases fit TRBD1. The germline gives CDR1 SQVTM, CDR2 ANQGSEA. The ends lost 4 bases at V and 4 bases at J; junction bases unmatched: 12. The CDR3 covers 15 residues. CDR3: CSVGGYGTDLYGYTF. The CDR3 region has the DNA TGCAGCGTTGGGGGATACGGGACAGACCTCTATGGCTACACCTTC.

The chain couples TRBV2 to TRBJ1-2; 7 bases map to TRBD1. Germline lookup yields CDR1 SNHLY and CDR2 FYNNEI. The CDR3 runs 15 residues. The ends lost 6 bases at V and 2 bases at J; junction bases unmatched: 9. The CDR3 DNA reads as TGTGCCAGCAGCATTACAGGGGATTCAAACTATGGCTACACCTTC. It yields the protein CASSITGDSNYGYTF.

The chain is built from TRBV18 and TRBJ1-1; 10 positions match TRBD1. CDR1 is KGHSH and CDR2 is LQKENI in the germline V gene. With 2 bases clipped from V and 4 bases from J, the junction kept 4 bases outside the gene matches. The CDR3 runs to 15 residues. This CDR3 reads CASSPGTGEGTEAFF. In DNA, the CDR3 is TGTGCCAGCTCACCAGGGACAGGGGAGGGCACTGAAGCTTTCTTT.

This clone has only one observation. The chain links TRBV10-3 to TRBJ1-1; no clear D gene. Germline assignment: CDR1 ENHRY and CDR2 SYGVKD. V was cut by 11 bases and J by 4 bases, with 17 bases left in between. The CDR3 runs 13 residues. CDR3 region: CALQRGEGTEAFF. CDR3 nucleotide sequence: TGTGCCCTGCAACGAGGTGAGGGCACTGAAGCTTTCTTT.

V is TRBV30 and J is TRBJ1-1, with 7 nucleotides matching TRBD1. The CDR3 spans 13 residues. Germline assignment: CDR1 GTSNPN and CDR2 SVGIG (reference sequence). The J segment lost 4 bases and the V segment lost 2 bases, leaving 4 bases of the junction unmatched. The CDR3 nucleotides are TGTGCCTGGAGTATTAACAGGGGCACTGAAGCTTTCTTT. Translated: CAWSINRGTEAFF.

Only one count was recorded for this clone. The chain is built from TRBV23-1 and TRBJ1-5; the match to TRBD1 covers 8 bases. TRBV23-1 is sorted into the ORF group, with uncertain function. The CDR3 is 18 residues long. Trimming removed 10 bases from V and 3 bases from J; junction bases left unmatched: 20. The CDR3 DNA follows: TGCGCCACCCTTACGGGCAGGGGGCAGGGAAATGACAATCAGCCCCAGCATTTT. Amino acid sequence: CATLTGRGQGNDNQPQHF.

This chain links TRBV30 with TRBJ1-5, with D perhaps matching TRBD1 (6 bases). V was trimmed by 5 bases and J by 9 bases, leaving 23 bases between them. The CDR3 is made up of 15 amino acids. The germline CDR1 and CDR2 sequences are GTSNPN and SVGIG (reference sequence). The CDR3 sequence is CAWSQAGEGGRPQHF. CDR3 in DNA: TGTGCCTGGTCCCAGGCAGGGGAGGGGGGTAGGCCCCAGCATTTT.

The chain couples TRBV23-1 to TRBJ1-1, with D perhaps matching TRBD1 (5 bases). TRBV23-1 is sorted into the ORF group, with uncertain function. Trimming stripped 9 bases from V and 5 bases from J, with 13 bases between. This CDR3 has 12 residues. In nucleotides, the CDR3 is TGCGCCAGAGGTGGGGGGGAGACTGAAGCTTTCTTT. It translates to CARGGGETEAFF.

This chain connects TRBV27 to TRBJ1-1; D is unresolved. Germline V gene lookup returns CDR1 MNHEY and CDR2 SMNVEV (reference sequence). The V end was cut by 3 bases, the J end by 0 bases, with 8 bases between. The CDR3 sequence is 14 residues long. In nucleotides, the CDR3 is TGTGCCAGCAGTTTCCTTGGAATGAACACTGAAGCTTTCTTT. This encodes CASSFLGMNTEAFF.

Of note for this clone: One end of the junction varies from germline; a read error may be responsible. The chain joins TRBV7-7 to TRBJ2-2, with D perhaps TRBD2 (6 bases). Germline-derived CDR1 and CDR2 are SSHAT and FNYEAQ (reference sequence). The CDR3 length is 15 residues. CDR3 bases: TGTGCTAGCAGCCAGGCGGGATCCCCGTCGGGGGAGCTGTTTTTT. Its translation is CASSQAGSPSGELFF.

The V gene is TRBV6-1, the J gene TRBJ1-2; 7 nucleotides line up with TRBD1. This CDR3 has 16 residues. Germline V gene sequence: CDR1 MNHNS, CDR2 SASEGT. J gave up 4 bases and V 2 bases, and 10 bases lay outside the gene matches. CDR3 sequence reads: CASSEPGQDYSYGYTF. Here the CDR3 DNA reads TGTGCCAGCAGTGAACCCGGACAGGACTACAGCTATGGCTACACCTTC.

This chain uses TRBV4-3 with TRBJ2-3; TRBD2 aligns across 7 bases. The CDR3 has 14 amino acids. Per germline, CDR1 LGHNA and CDR2 YSLEER. The V and J ends lost 3 bases and 1 base, in that order; junction bases with no gene match: 1. The CDR3 sequence: CASSQGGGTDTQYF. The CDR3 DNA follows: TGCGCCAGCAGCCAGGGGGGGGGCACAGATACGCAGTATTTT.

The chain recombines TRBV7-2 with TRBJ1-5, with D uncertain. The CDR3 has 13 amino acids. V was trimmed by 3 bases and J by 3 bases, leaving 6 bases between them. Per the germline V gene, CDR1 is SGHTA and CDR2 is FQGNSA. The CDR3 DNA is TGTGCCAGCAGCTTGATAGACAATCAGCCCCAGCATTTT. Translating it yields CASSLIDNQPQHF.

This sequence joins TRBV28 and TRBJ2-7; unclear D gene. The CDR3 covers 12 residues. Trimming cost V 4 bases and J 4 bases, with 8 bases left between them. Germline lookup yields CDR1 MDHEN and CDR2 SYDVKM. The CDR3 here is CASSSSIYEQYF. The CDR3 bases are TGTGCCAGCAGTTCATCGATTTACGAGCAGTACTTC.

The DNA for the CDR3 is TGTGCTAGTGGTTTGGGGGGAAGGACTGAAGCTTTCTTT. Translated, it gives CASGLGGRTEAFF. The chain joins TRBV12-5 to TRBJ1-1; D ambiguous. This CDR3 spans 13 amino acids. V was trimmed by 1 base and J by 5 bases, leaving 8 bases between them. Per the germline V gene, CDR1 is LGHNT and CDR2 is FRNRAP.

This rearrangement joins TRBV7-6 to TRBJ1-3; D perhaps matches TRBD1 (5 bases). There are 16 residues in the CDR3. The V and J ends lost 5 bases and 0 bases respectively, with 14 bases between them. Germline V CDR1 and CDR2: SGHVS, FNYEAQ. The CDR3 bases are TGTGCCAGCAGCCGAGGGACCGTAAACTCTGGAAACACCATATATTTT. Protein sequence: CASSRGTVNSGNTIYF. Looking up the rest from reference TRBV7-6 and TRBJ1-3 gives the full variable domain: GAGVSQSPRYKVTKRGQDVALRCDPISGHVSLYWYRQALGQGPEFLTYFNYEAQQDKSGLPNDRFSAERPEGSISTLTIQRTEQRDSAMYRCASSRGTVNSGNTIYFGEGSWLTVV.

CDR3 sequence reads: CASSYGHNSPLHF. The CDR3 DNA reads TGTGCCAGCAGTTACGGCCATAATTCACCCCTCCACTTT. V is TRBV6-9 and J is TRBJ1-6; D is unclear. V was trimmed by 3 bases and J by 5 bases, leaving 5 bases between them. The germline gives CDR1 MNHGY, CDR2 SVAAGI. The CDR3 totals 13 residues.

The count of this clone is one. The chain carries TRBV7-2 and TRBJ2-1, with D perhaps matching TRBD1 (5 bases). Germline V lookup: CDR1 SGHTA, CDR2 FQGNSA. This CDR3 contains 13 residues. Trimming stripped 5 bases from V and 7 bases from J, with 12 bases between. CDR3 in DNA: TGTGCCAGCAGCCCCGGACAAGCTAATGAGCAGTTCTTC. Its protein is CASSPGQANEQFF. Looking up the rest from reference TRBV7-2 and TRBJ2-1 gives the full variable domain: GAGVSQSPSNKVTEKGKDVELRCDPISGHTALYWYRQSLGQGLEFLIYFQGNSAPDKSGLPSDRFSAERTGGSVSTLTIQRTQQEDSAVYLCASSPGQANEQFFGPGTRLTVL.

The J gene is TRBJ2-7, the V gene TRBV4-1, with 7 nucleotides matching TRBD2. The V and J ends lost 4 bases and 5 bases, in that order; junction bases with no gene match: 11. The length of the CDR3 is 15 residues. Per the germline V gene, CDR1 is MGHRA and CDR2 is YSYEKL. CDR3 sequence: CASSPQADRGDEQYF. The CDR3 DNA sequence: TGCGCCAGCAGCCCCCAAGCGGACCGGGGGGACGAGCAGTACTTC.

On this clone itself: The identical CDR3 is also encoded by other nucleotide sequences in the sample. The rearrangement links TRBV28 to TRBJ1-1; 7 nucleotides line up with TRBD1. Germline V gives CDR1 MDHEN, CDR2 SYDVKM. This CDR3 is 16 amino acids long. The junction had 10 bases not matched to a gene; V was cut back by 6 bases and J by 0 bases. DNA for the CDR3: TGTGCCAGCAGCCCCGAGAGGGGGCGGATGAACACTGAAGCTTTCTTT. This translates into CASSPERGRMNTEAFF. Together with reference TRBV28 and TRBJ1-1, the CDR3 gives the full variable domain: DVKVTQSSRYLVKRTGEKVFLECVQDMDHENMFWYRQDPGLGLRLIYFSYDVKMKEKGDIPEGYSVSREKKERFSLILESASTNQTSMYLCASSPERGRMNTEAFFGQGTRLTVV.

CDR3 sequence (DNA): TGTGCCAGCAGCGGAGTTCGGGGAGAGACCCAGTACTTC. Its protein is CASSGVRGETQYF. The chain is built from TRBV27 and TRBJ2-5; maybe TRBD2 (5 bases). The CDR3 consists of 13 residues. Trimming cost V 6 bases and J 4 bases, with 12 bases left between them. Germline CDR1 is MNHEY and CDR2 is SMNVEV (reference sequence).

The V gene is TRBV6-5, the J gene TRBJ2-1; the D gene is possibly TRBD1 (5 bases). Germline loops: CDR1 MNHEY, CDR2 SVGAGI. The CDR3 has 15 amino acids. V shed 6 bases and J shed 5 bases, with 17 bases lying between them. CDR3 in amino acids: CASRTRAGWNNEQFF. CDR3 in DNA: TGTGCCAGCAGGACTCGGGCAGGGTGGAACAATGAGCAGTTCTTC.

Written as DNA, the CDR3 is TGTGCCAGCTCACCACGGGGACGGAGCGGCAATCAGCCCCAGCATTTT. This encodes CASSPRGRSGNQPQHF. The gene calls are TRBV18 and TRBJ1-5; the D gene is possibly TRBD1 (5 bases). Germline loops: CDR1 KGHSH, CDR2 LQKENI. The V gene lost 1 base and the J gene lost 2 bases, with 12 bases spanning the gap. The CDR3 covers 16 residues.

The V and J genes are TRBV4-2 and TRBJ1-1; 8 bases line up with TRBD1. Per the germline V gene, CDR1 is LGHNA and CDR2 is YNFKEQ. This CDR3 spans 16 amino acids. V dropped 1 base and J dropped 11; count of bases not matched to a gene: 15. The CDR3 protein is CASSQVGTGRGRGAFF. CDR3 in DNA: TGTGCCAGCAGCCAAGTCGGGACAGGAAGGGGGCGAGGGGCTTTCTTT.

The genes are TRBV20-1 and TRBJ2-3; no clear D gene. The CDR3 sequence is 11 residues long. Germline assignment: CDR1 DFQATT and CDR2 SNEGSKA (reference sequence). Trimming removed 6 bases at V and 2 bases at J, with 6 bases between. The CDR3 DNA follows: TGCAGTGCGCGTATCACAGATACGCAGTATTTT. It codes for CSARITDTQYF.